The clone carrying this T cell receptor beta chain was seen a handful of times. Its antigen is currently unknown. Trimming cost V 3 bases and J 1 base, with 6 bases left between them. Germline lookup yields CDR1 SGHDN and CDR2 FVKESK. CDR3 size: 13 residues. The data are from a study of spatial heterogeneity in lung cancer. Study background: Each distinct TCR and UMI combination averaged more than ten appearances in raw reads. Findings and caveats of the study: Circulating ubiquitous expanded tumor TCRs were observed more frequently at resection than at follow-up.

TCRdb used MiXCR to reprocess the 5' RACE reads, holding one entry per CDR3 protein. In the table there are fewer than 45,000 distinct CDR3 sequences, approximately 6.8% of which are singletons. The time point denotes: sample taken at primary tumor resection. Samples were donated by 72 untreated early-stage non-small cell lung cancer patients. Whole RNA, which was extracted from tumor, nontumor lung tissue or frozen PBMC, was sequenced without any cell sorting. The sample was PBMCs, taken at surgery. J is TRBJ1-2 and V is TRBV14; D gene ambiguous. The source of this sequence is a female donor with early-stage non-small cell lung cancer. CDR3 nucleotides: TGTGCCAGCAGCCAGGAGCTTAACTATGGCTACACCTTC. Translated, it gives CASSQELNYGYTF.